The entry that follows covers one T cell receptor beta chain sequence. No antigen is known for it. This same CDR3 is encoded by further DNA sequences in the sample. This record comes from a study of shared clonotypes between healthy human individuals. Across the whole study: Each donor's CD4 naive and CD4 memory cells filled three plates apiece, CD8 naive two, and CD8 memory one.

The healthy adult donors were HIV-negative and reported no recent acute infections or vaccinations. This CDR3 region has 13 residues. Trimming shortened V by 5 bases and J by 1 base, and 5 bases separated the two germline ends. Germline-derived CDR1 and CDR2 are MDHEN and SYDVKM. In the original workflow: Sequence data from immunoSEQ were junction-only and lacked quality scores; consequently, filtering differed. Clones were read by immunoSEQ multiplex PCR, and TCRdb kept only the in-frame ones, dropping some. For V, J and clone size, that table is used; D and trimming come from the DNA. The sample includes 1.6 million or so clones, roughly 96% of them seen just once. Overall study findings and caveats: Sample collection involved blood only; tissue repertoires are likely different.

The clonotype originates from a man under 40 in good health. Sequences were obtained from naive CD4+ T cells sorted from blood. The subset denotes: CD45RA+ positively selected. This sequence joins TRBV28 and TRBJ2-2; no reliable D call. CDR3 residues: CASSQRNTGELFF. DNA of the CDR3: TGTGCCAGCAGTCAGAGGAACACCGGGGAGCTGTTTTTT.